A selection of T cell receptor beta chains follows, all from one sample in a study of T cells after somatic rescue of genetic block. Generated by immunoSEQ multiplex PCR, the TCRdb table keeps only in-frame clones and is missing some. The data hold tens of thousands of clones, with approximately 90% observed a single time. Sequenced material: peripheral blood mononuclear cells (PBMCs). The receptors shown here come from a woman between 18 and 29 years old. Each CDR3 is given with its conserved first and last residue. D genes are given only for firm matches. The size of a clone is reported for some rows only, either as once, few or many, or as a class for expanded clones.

DNA: TGTGCCAGCAGTTTCGTGGCAGCCGCCTACGAGCAGTACTTC
CDR3: CASSFVAAAYEQYF
V: TRBV28
J: TRBJ2-7
D: .
length: 14
size: .

DNA: TGTGCCAGCAGTCCCTCGAGGAGGGCCGACTACACCTTC
CDR3: CASSPSRRADYTF
V: TRBV6-5
J: TRBJ1-2
D: .
length: 13
size: .

DNA: TGTGCCAGCAGCCTAGCGGGAGGGCCGATATATGAGCAGTTCTTC
CDR3: CASSLAGGPIYEQFF
V: TRBV7-3
J: TRBJ2-1
D: TRBD2
length: 15
size: once

DNA: TGCGCCAGCAGCCCACTCGGACGGTCGAACACCGGGGAGCTGTTTTTT
CDR3: CASSPLGRSNTGELFF
V: TRBV4-1
J: TRBJ2-2
D: .
length: 16
size: .

DNA: TGTGCCAGCGGATCATCCGGGACGGCCTTGGATGAGCAGTTCTTC
CDR3: CASGSSGTALDEQFF
V: TRBV6-1
J: TRBJ2-1
D: .
length: 15
size: .

DNA: TGTGCCAGCAGCGATAACAGGGGGCTCGAACTGTTTTTT
CDR3: CASSDNRGLELFF
V: TRBV9
J: TRBJ1-4
D: TRBD1
length: 13
size: .

DNA: TGTGCCTGGAGTACCCAAGGAGTTCGAGGTTCACCCCTCCACTTT
CDR3: CAWSTQGVRGSPLHF
V: TRBV30
J: TRBJ1-6
D: .
length: 15
size: .

DNA: TGCGCCAGCAGCCAAGAAGGCCAGGGAGGCTATGGCTACACCTTC
CDR3: CASSQEGQGGYGYTF
V: TRBV4-1
J: TRBJ1-2
D: .
length: 15
size: once

DNA: TGCGCCAGCAGCTTGGCCACTAGCGGGAGTTACAATGAGCAGTTCTTC
CDR3: CASSLATSGSYNEQFF
V: TRBV5-1
J: TRBJ2-1
D: TRBD2
length: 16
size: .

DNA: TGTGCCAGCAACGAGGGTGGTTTTACTGAAGCTTTCTTT
CDR3: CASNEGGFTEAFF
V: TRBV6-5
J: TRBJ1-1
D: .
length: 13
size: .

DNA: TGTGCCAGCAGTTTTCCCGGGGCGGCTGAGCAGTTCTTC
CDR3: CASSFPGAAEQFF
V: TRBV28
J: TRBJ2-1
D: .
length: 13
size: .

DNA: TGTGCCAGCAGTAGGGCGGCATCCAATGAGCAGTTCTTC
CDR3: CASSRAASNEQFF
V: TRBV6-4
J: TRBJ2-1
D: .
length: 13
size: .

DNA: TGTGCCAGCAGCCAAGAGTTGGTAGTAGGCAATGAGCAGTTCTTC
CDR3: CASSQELVVGNEQFF
V: TRBV4-2
J: TRBJ2-1
D: .
length: 15
size: once

DNA: TGTGCCAGCAGTGTGGGTCCCATGAACACTGAAGCTTTCTTT
CDR3: CASSVGPMNTEAFF
V: TRBV6-4
J: TRBJ1-1
D: .
length: 14
size: .

DNA: TGTGCCAGTAGTGTGGAGGGCGTGGACAGGGGGCTTAACTATGGCTACACCTTC
CDR3: CASSVEGVDRGLNYGYTF
V: TRBV19
J: TRBJ1-2
D: TRBD1
length: 18
size: .

DNA: TGTGCCAGCAGCCGCGGACAGGGGGGACAGCCCCAGCATTTT
CDR3: CASSRGQGGQPQHF
V: TRBV28
J: TRBJ1-5
D: TRBD1
length: 14
size: .

DNA: TGTGCCAGCAGCCTGCCCCGGGGGGACGTTGGGGAACTGTTTTTT
CDR3: CASSLPRGDVGELFF
V: TRBV7-9
J: TRBJ1-4
D: .
length: 15
size: once

DNA: TGTGCCAGCAGCTCGGCACAGGGGGGGATGAACACTGAAGCTTTCTTT
CDR3: CASSSAQGGMNTEAFF
V: TRBV7-3
J: TRBJ1-1
D: TRBD1
length: 16
size: .

DNA: TGTGCCAGCAGTTACTCCGGGGGCAGGAACTATGGCTACACCTTC
CDR3: CASSYSGGRNYGYTF
V: TRBV6-5
J: TRBJ1-2
D: .
length: 15
size: .

DNA: TGTGCCAGTAGTATAGGGACTAGCGGACTGTACAATGAGCAGTTCTTC
CDR3: CASSIGTSGLYNEQFF
V: TRBV19
J: TRBJ2-1
D: TRBD2
length: 16
size: .

DNA: TGTGCCAGCAGCCCTGCTACCAGGGGGGACTATGGCTACACCTTC
CDR3: CASSPATRGDYGYTF
V: TRBV27
J: TRBJ1-2
D: TRBD1
length: 15
size: .

DNA: TGTGCCAGCAGTCGGGGGACCCGCCTCGAGCAGTACTTC
CDR3: CASSRGTRLEQYF
V: TRBV11-3
J: TRBJ2-7
D: .
length: 13
size: .

DNA: TGTGCCAGCACCAGCCAGAACGAGCAGTACTTC
CDR3: CASTSQNEQYF
V: TRBV28
J: TRBJ2-7
D: .
length: 11
size: once

DNA: TGTGCCAGCAGCTTGGGAGGAGGGGGAGGCACAGATACGCAGTATTTT
CDR3: CASSLGGGGGTDTQYF
V: TRBV5-4
J: TRBJ2-3
D: .
length: 16
size: .

DNA: TGTGCCAGCAGGGGGTTTGGAGTGAACACTGAAGCTTTCTTT
CDR3: CASRGFGVNTEAFF
V: TRBV7-2
J: TRBJ1-1
D: .
length: 14
size: .

DNA: TGTGCCAGCAGCTTAGCGAGTGCGCAGGGGAAAGTCTACAATGAGCAGTTCTTC
CDR3: CASSLASAQGKVYNEQFF
V: TRBV7-9
J: TRBJ2-1
D: .
length: 18
size: once

DNA: TGTGCCAGCAGCGTGGGAAGGGCGGTAAACTATGGCTACACCTTC
CDR3: CASSVGRAVNYGYTF
V: TRBV9
J: TRBJ1-2
D: .
length: 15
size: .

DNA: TGCGCCAGCTCTCATGGGGGACAGCTGAACACTGAAGCTTTCTTT
CDR3: CASSHGGQLNTEAFF
V: TRBV5-1
J: TRBJ1-1
D: TRBD1
length: 15
size: .

DNA: TGCGCCAGCAGCCCCAGGACAGGCATTCGAAGGAATTCACCCCTCCACTTT
CDR3: CASSPRTGIRRNSPLHF
V: TRBV4-1
J: TRBJ1-6
D: TRBD1
length: 17
size: .

DNA: TGTGCCAGCAGGTCAGGACAGGGGATCACAGATACGCAGTATTTT
CDR3: CASRSGQGITDTQYF
V: TRBV7-9
J: TRBJ2-3
D: TRBD1
length: 15
size: .

DNA: TGTGCTAGTGGTCCAAGGACTAGCGGGGCCACAGATACGCAGTATTTT
CDR3: CASGPRTSGATDTQYF
V: TRBV12-5
J: TRBJ2-3
D: TRBD2
length: 16
size: once

DNA: TGTGCCAGCAGTGACGGATACCAAGAGACCCAGTACTTC
CDR3: CASSDGYQETQYF
V: TRBV25-1
J: TRBJ2-5
D: .
length: 13
size: once

DNA: TGTGCCAGTAGTATAGGGGACCACAATGAGCAGTTCTTC
CDR3: CASSIGDHNEQFF
V: TRBV19
J: TRBJ2-1
D: .
length: 13
size: few

DNA: TGCGCCAGCAGCCAAGAACCAAGGGGGTACAATGAGCAGTTCTTC
CDR3: CASSQEPRGYNEQFF
V: TRBV4-3
J: TRBJ2-1
D: .
length: 15
size: .

DNA: TGTGCCAGCTCCTGGCAGGACAGGGGGCGTTTGCACTATGGCTACACCTTC
CDR3: CASSWQDRGRLHYGYTF
V: TRBV15
J: TRBJ1-2
D: TRBD1
length: 17
size: few

DNA: TGCGCCAGCAGCTATCAAACCGGGACTCCACTGAACAATGAGCAGTTCTTC
CDR3: CASSYQTGTPLNNEQFF
V: TRBV5-1
J: TRBJ2-1
D: .
length: 17
size: once

DNA: TGTGCCAGTAGGTCCCCAGGCGGGACCGGGGAGCTGTTTTTT
CDR3: CASRSPGGTGELFF
V: TRBV19
J: TRBJ2-2
D: .
length: 14
size: .

DNA: TGTGCCAGCAGCTTGGAGGAGAACTACGAGCAGTACTTC
CDR3: CASSLEENYEQYF
V: TRBV5-6
J: TRBJ2-7
D: .
length: 13
size: .

DNA: TGTGCCAGCAGCTTGGAAGAGACAGCGTTCTCCTACGAGCAGTACTTC
CDR3: CASSLEETAFSYEQYF
V: TRBV5-5
J: TRBJ2-7
D: .
length: 16
size: .

DNA: TGTGCCAGCAGCGACGTCCCTCCAGGGACTTCTTTAGGAAACACCATATATTTT
CDR3: CASSDVPPGTSLGNTIYF
V: TRBV7-9
J: TRBJ1-3
D: .
length: 18
size: .

DNA: TGTGCCAGCAGCCGGGGGGGGAACACCGGGGAGCTGTTTTTT
CDR3: CASSRGGNTGELFF
V: TRBV2
J: TRBJ2-2
D: TRBD2
length: 14
size: .

DNA: TGTGCCAGCAGAGAACAGGGAGGAGCTAACTATGGCTACACCTTC
CDR3: CASREQGGANYGYTF
V: TRBV28
J: TRBJ1-2
D: .
length: 15
size: .

DNA: TGTGCCAGCAGCCCCTCGGTGTGGCGGCAAGAGACCCAGTACTTC
CDR3: CASSPSVWRQETQYF
V: TRBV28
J: TRBJ2-5
D: .
length: 15
size: once

DNA: TGTGCCAGCAGCTTGAGTGTAAATGAAAAACTGTTTTTT
CDR3: CASSLSVNEKLFF
V: TRBV5-8
J: TRBJ1-4
D: .
length: 13
size: .

DNA: TGTGCCAGCAGCCCCGCCGGGGGAGCCTACACCGGGGAGCTGTTTTTT
CDR3: CASSPAGGAYTGELFF
V: TRBV5-4
J: TRBJ2-2
D: .
length: 16
size: .

DNA: TGTGCCAGCTCACTTCGCCGGAGCGTACAAGAGACCCAGTACTTC
CDR3: CASSLRRSVQETQYF
V: TRBV18
J: TRBJ2-5
D: .
length: 15
size: .

DNA: TGTGCCTGCCGACTGAGAGCTAACTATGGCTACACCTTC
CDR3: CACRLRANYGYTF
V: TRBV30
J: TRBJ1-2
D: .
length: 13
size: .

DNA: TGCGCCAGCAGCTTACTCACTAGCGGGAGCTCCTACAATGAGCAGTTCTTC
CDR3: CASSLLTSGSSYNEQFF
V: TRBV5-1
J: TRBJ2-1
D: TRBD2
length: 17
size: .

DNA: TGTGCCAGCAGCTCTCACGGTGTTCCCCCGTTCTTC
CDR3: CASSSHGVPPFF
V: TRBV6-6
J: TRBJ2-1
D: .
length: 12
size: .

DNA: TGTGCCAGCAGCACCCCTATGGGCGAGCAGTACTTC
CDR3: CASSTPMGEQYF
V: TRBV6-5
J: TRBJ2-7
D: .
length: 12
size: .

DNA: TGTGCCAGCAGCCGGAGCGTGGAGTTCTCCTACGAGCAGTACTTC
CDR3: CASSRSVEFSYEQYF
V: TRBV11-2
J: TRBJ2-7
D: .
length: 15
size: .

DNA: TGTGCCAGCAGTGAACCCCCGAGGAGCTCCTACGAGCAGTACTTC
CDR3: CASSEPPRSSYEQYF
V: TRBV6-1
J: TRBJ2-7
D: .
length: 15
size: .

DNA: TGTGCTAGTGGTTTGGTAGGAATCTCCTACAATGAGCAGTTCTTC
CDR3: CASGLVGISYNEQFF
V: TRBV12-5
J: TRBJ2-1
D: .
length: 15
size: .

DNA: TGCGCCAGCAATCCCGAGGGCATTGGTGAAAAACTGTTTTTT
CDR3: CASNPEGIGEKLFF
V: TRBV5-1
J: TRBJ1-4
D: .
length: 14
size: .

DNA: TGTGCCAGCAGCTTTATGGTGTTACAAGAGACCCAGTACTTC
CDR3: CASSFMVLQETQYF
V: TRBV7-8
J: TRBJ2-5
D: .
length: 14
size: .

DNA: TGTGCCAGCATCGACGCAAGAAATCAGCCCCAGCATTTT
CDR3: CASIDARNQPQHF
V: TRBV6-6
J: TRBJ1-5
D: .
length: 13
size: .

DNA: TGCGCCAGCAGCCCGGGAATGGGACTAGCGAACAATGAGCAGTTCTTC
CDR3: CASSPGMGLANNEQFF
V: TRBV5-1
J: TRBJ2-1
D: TRBD2
length: 16
size: .

DNA: TGTGCCAGCGAGGCGGGAGGGACTAGCGGGAGATTTGAGCAGTTCTTC
CDR3: CASEAGGTSGRFEQFF
V: TRBV9
J: TRBJ2-1
D: TRBD2
length: 16
size: .

DNA: TGTGCCAGCAGGGAACGGGCCAGAACCGGGGAGCTGTTTTTT
CDR3: CASRERARTGELFF
V: TRBV2
J: TRBJ2-2
D: .
length: 14
size: .

DNA: TGTGCCAGCACCCCCACGGTGGTAGGAACTATGGCTAACACCTTC
CDR3: CASTPTVVGTMANTF
V: TRBV28
J: TRBJ1-2
D: .
length: 15
size: .